The 9 T cell receptor beta chains given below trace back to one sample, sequenced in a study of CD8+CD57+ T cells in acquired aplastic anemia. The template used for profiling TCR beta VDJ and CDR3 was genomic DNA. Each CDR3 protein gets one entry after TCRdb re-called the reads with MiXCR. The profile shows around 210,000 distinct CDR3 sequences, 55% to 65% of them singletons. Selection for sequencing was limited to patients who had shown CD8+CD57+ cell expansion by flow cytometry. The sample was sorted CD4+, CD8+, or CD8+CD57+ T cells (not recorded which) from PBMCs. These receptors all come from a human donor with aplastic anemia.

This chain uses TRBV7-9 with TRBJ1-5, with D perhaps TRBD1 (5 bases). The ends were cut back, 5 bases at V and 7 bases at J, with 18 bases in the middle. The V gene's germline CDR1 is SEHNR and CDR2 FQNEAQ (reference sequence). This CDR3 is 15 amino acids long. The CDR3 sequence: CASSQALGDNQPQHF. CDR3 nucleotides: TGTGCCAGCAGCCAAGCTCTAGGGGATAACCAGCCCCAGCATTTT.

V and J are TRBV2 and TRBJ2-1, with TRBD1 matching over 12 bases. With 8 bases clipped from V and 10 bases from J, the junction kept 6 bases outside the gene matches. The germline gives CDR1 SNHLY, CDR2 FYNNEI. This CDR3 is built from 13 residues. CDR3: CASFGTGGREQFF. DNA for the CDR3: TGTGCCAGCTTCGGGACAGGGGGCAGGGAGCAGTTCTTC.

V is TRBV10-3 and J is TRBJ1-2; D unresolved. This CDR3 spans 12 amino acids. From germline, CDR1 is ENHRY and CDR2 SYGVKD. V gave up 2 bases and J gave up 3 bases, with 4 bases separating them. CDR3: CAISEADYGYTF. As DNA, the CDR3 is TGTGCCATCAGTGAGGCGGACTATGGCTACACCTTC.

The chain couples TRBV11-1 to TRBJ2-3; 7 bases match TRBD1. Trimming cost V 3 bases and J 2 bases; bases outside gene matches: 2. The V gene's germline CDR1 is SGHAT and CDR2 FQDESV (reference sequence). The CDR3 consists of 14 residues. The CDR3 DNA is TGTGCCAGCAGCTTGGGACAGTTCACAGATACGCAGTATTTT. This sequence encodes CASSLGQFTDTQYF.

The chain links TRBV15 to TRBJ2-7, with 12 positions matching TRBD1. The J segment lost 5 bases and the V segment lost 3 bases, leaving 2 bases of the junction unmatched. The CDR3 has 14 amino acids. In germline, CDR1 is LNHNV, CDR2 YYDKDF (reference sequence). CDR3 residues: CATSSGTGGDEQYF. CDR3 sequence (DNA): TGTGCCACCAGCAGTGGGACAGGGGGCGACGAGCAGTACTTC.

This sequence joins TRBV2 and TRBJ1-2; 8 positions agree with TRBD1. Germline lookup yields CDR1 SNHLY and CDR2 FYNNEI. V lost 1 base, J lost 6 bases, and 7 bases stayed unmatched. The CDR3 runs to 15 residues. The CDR3 DNA sequence: TGTGCCAGCAGTGAAGTCCAGGCAGGGGGCAATGGCTACACCTTC. Translation: CASSEVQAGGNGYTF.

The chain couples TRBV15 to TRBJ2-1, with 9 bases fitting TRBD1. CDR3 size: 17 residues. The V gene end was trimmed by 3 bases and the J gene end by 6 bases; junction bases not matched to a gene: 12. Germline lookup yields CDR1 LNHNV and CDR2 YYDKDF (reference sequence). The CDR3 protein is CATSSQGGTGLSNEQFF. The DNA for the CDR3 is TGTGCCACCAGCAGCCAGGGGGGGACAGGGTTGAGCAATGAGCAGTTCTTC.

This chain links TRBV9 with TRBJ1-1; no reliable D call. The germline CDR1 and CDR2 sequences are SGDLS and YYNGEE. This CDR3 region has 16 residues. Trimming took 0 bases from V and 0 from J, leaving 12 bases between them. The CDR3 DNA reads TGTGCCAGCAGCGTAGAGGTCCGTTCACTGAACACTGAAGCTTTCTTT. Translation: CASSVEVRSLNTEAFF.

In regard to this clonotype: One end of the junction fails to match germline, which may point to a read error. The chain joins TRBV12-3 or TRBV12-4 to TRBJ1-4, with D maybe TRBD1 (5 bases). The CDR3 has 13 residues. Here the CDR3 DNA reads TGTGCCAGCAGTTTAAGTTTGGTCGGAGGCAGGGATTTT. Translation gives CASSLSLVGGRDF.